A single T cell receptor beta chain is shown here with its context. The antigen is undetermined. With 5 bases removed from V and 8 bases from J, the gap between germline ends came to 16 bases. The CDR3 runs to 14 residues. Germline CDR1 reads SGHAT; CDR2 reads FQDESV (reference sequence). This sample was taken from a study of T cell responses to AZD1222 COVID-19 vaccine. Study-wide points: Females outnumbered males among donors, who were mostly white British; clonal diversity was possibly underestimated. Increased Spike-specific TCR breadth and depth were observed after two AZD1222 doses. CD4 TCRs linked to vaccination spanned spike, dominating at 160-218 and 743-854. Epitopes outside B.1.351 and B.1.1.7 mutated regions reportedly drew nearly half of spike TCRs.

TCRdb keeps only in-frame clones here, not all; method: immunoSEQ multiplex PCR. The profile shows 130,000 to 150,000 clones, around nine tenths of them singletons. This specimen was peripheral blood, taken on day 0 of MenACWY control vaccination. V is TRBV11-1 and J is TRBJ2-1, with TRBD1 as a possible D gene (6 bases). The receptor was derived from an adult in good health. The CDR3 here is CASSPGRGSYEQFF. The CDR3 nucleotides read TGTGCCAGCAGCCCCGGAAGGGGGAGTTATGAGCAGTTCTTC.